The clone carrying this T cell receptor (beta chain) was counted between two and nine times. Its specificity is not known. The data stem from a study of CD8 T cells in ankylosing spondylitis. Study results and limitations: In ankylosing spondylitis patients, matched synovial fluid reportedly showed significant enrichment of disease-linked clones. Ankylosing spondylitis blood appeared to be characterized by a TCR beta motif of about eight highly homologous variants. Both synovial fluid and blood in reactive arthritis had previously been reported to carry some motif variants.

Quantitative molecular-barcoded 5'-RACE generated the TCR beta libraries. TCRdb re-called the 5' RACE reads with MiXCR, one entry per CDR3 protein. The table records 150,000 to 200,000 distinct CDR3 sequences, around 10% of them present only once. After removal of 3 bases from V and 8 bases from J, the junction contained 14 bases not matched to a gene. The germline gives CDR1 SGHAT, CDR2 FQNNGV. CDR3 length: 18 residues. This chain links TRBV11-2 with TRBJ2-3; 13 bases agree with TRBD2. The sequencing input was blood, either unsorted or a sorted T cell fraction (not recorded which). This TCR derives from a male donor with ankylosing spondylitis or in good health (not recorded which). DNA for the CDR3: TGTGCCAGCAGCTTGATCCTTGGGGGGACTAGCGGGATGGTTACGCAGTATTTT. As protein: CASSLILGGTSGMVTQYF.